These 21 T cell receptor beta chains were all obtained from the same sample, sequenced in a study of beta chain features in type 1 diabetes. Isolated RNA was reverse transcribed in full, so expressed TCRB transcripts were sequenced. Clones were sequenced by immunoSEQ multiplex PCR, and TCRdb holds only the in-frame ones, with some missing. The table has around 280,000 clones, about 8% seen once. The sample consisted of central memory CD4+ T cells from blood. Receptors were obtained from a woman between 18 and 29 years old in good health.

The CDR3 reads CASRPRQGSETQYF. CDR3 in DNA: TGTGCCAGCAGACCCCGACAGGGCTCGGAGACCCAGTACTTC. The V and J genes are TRBV6-6 and TRBJ2-5, with TRBD1 matching 7 bases. V was clipped by 6 bases and J by 5 bases; unmatched bases: 9. Germline values: CDR1 MNHNY, CDR2 SVGAGI (reference sequence). CDR3 length: 14 residues.

In this sample, this clone turned up a few times. The chain uses TRBV2 and TRBJ2-1; tentatively, D is TRBD2 (5 bases). The CDR3 extends over 15 amino acids. V was clipped by 4 bases and J by 2 bases, with 12 bases between them. Germline V gives CDR1 SNHLY, CDR2 FYNNEI. This CDR3 is CASSAQWTAYNEQFF. In DNA form, the CDR3 reads TGTGCCAGCAGTGCCCAATGGACTGCCTACAATGAGCAGTTCTTC. Drawing the rest from reference TRBV2 and TRBJ2-1, the complete variable domain is EPEVTQTPSHQVTQMGQEVILRCVPISNHLYFYWYRQILGQKVEFLVSFYNNEISEKSEIFDDQFSVERPDGSNFTLKIRSTKLEDSAMYFCASSAQWTAYNEQFFGPGTRLTVL.

This clone was counted at least ten times. The J gene is TRBJ1-3, the V gene TRBV7-2; no clear D. V was pared by 4 bases and J by 4 bases, with 14 bases between. The CDR3 contains 15 residues. Germline values: CDR1 SGHTA, CDR2 FQGNSA. CDR3 nucleotides: TGTGCCAGCAGCTCCGACTCGGCTTCGGGAAACACCATATATTTT. The encoded protein is CASSSDSASGNTIYF.

This chain uses TRBV6-5 with TRBJ2-4, with a possible D match to TRBD2 (6 bases). Germline V gives CDR1 MNHEY, CDR2 SVGAGI. Trimming removed 8 bases at V and 8 bases at J, with 13 bases between. This CDR3 has 12 residues. CDR3 region: CASHNGGDIQYF. The CDR3 DNA sequence: TGTGCCAGCCACAACGGAGGGGACATTCAGTACTTC.

In its sample, this clone was seen a few times. This clone may be a read error of a much larger clone one base away. The chain has TRBV7-9 and TRBJ2-3; D not certain. Trimming pared 4 bases from V and 2 bases from J, leaving 1 base between. The CDR3 loop spans 11 amino acids. CDR1 is SEHNR and CDR2 is FQNEAQ in the germline V gene (reference sequence). CDR3 region: CASSYTDTQYF. The CDR3 DNA sequence: TGTGCCAGCAGCTACACAGATACGCAGTATTTT.

This clone appeared a few times. CDR3 bases: TGTGCCAGCAGTCCGGCCGGGACAACCTTTTACAATGAGCAGTTCTTC. This gives the protein CASSPAGTTFYNEQFF. The chain combines TRBV6-6 with TRBJ2-1, with TRBD1 as a possible D gene (6 bases). The germline V and J ends were trimmed by 5 bases and 4 bases, with 18 bases remaining between them. Germline values: CDR1 MNHNY, CDR2 SVGAGI (reference sequence). The CDR3 extends over 16 amino acids.

V gene TRBV7-3 combines with J gene TRBJ2-2, with D uncertain. Germline V gene sequence: CDR1 SGHTA, CDR2 FQGTGA. V was trimmed by 3 bases and J by 1 base, leaving 6 bases between them. CDR3 length: 14 amino acids. In nucleotides, the CDR3 is TGTGCCAGCAGCTTTCTGGGGAACACCGGGGAGCTGTTTTTT. Amino acids: CASSFLGNTGELFF.

This clone showed up just a few times. The V gene is TRBV7-2, the J gene TRBJ2-2; D unclear. Looked up from germline, CDR1 is SGHTA and CDR2 is FQGNSA. This CDR3 comprises 16 residues. The germline V and J ends were trimmed by 2 bases and 4 bases, with 14 bases remaining between them. The DNA for the CDR3 is TGTGCCAGCAGCTTAATGGGCCCGGGCGCCACCGGGGAGCTGTTTTTT. Its translation is CASSLMGPGATGELFF.

The chain is built from TRBV28 and TRBJ1-5; a possible D gene is TRBD1 (6 bases). In germline, CDR1 is MDHEN, CDR2 SYDVKM. V was pared by 10 bases and J by 3 bases, with 16 bases between. This CDR3 has 14 residues. CDR3 in DNA: TGTGCCACCGAACAGGGTTGGGCCAATCAGCCCCAGCATTTT. This encodes CATEQGWANQPQHF.

V and J are TRBV27 and TRBJ2-3; D call uncertain. CDR3 size: 20 residues. The germline V gene encodes CDR1 MNHEY and CDR2 SMNVEV (reference sequence). V dropped 3 bases and J dropped 2 bases, with 27 bases sitting between them. The CDR3 DNA reads TGTGCCAGCAGTTTTGAGGCTCTACGGCCAGCCGGACCCCACACAGATACGCAGTATTTT. Translating it yields CASSFEALRPAGPHTDTQYF.

Only a few counts were recorded for this clone. The V and J genes are TRBV5-1 and TRBJ1-1; D not resolved. The CDR3 is 14 amino acids. The germline V gene encodes CDR1 SGHRS and CDR2 YFSETQ. Trimming stripped 8 bases from V and 6 bases from J, with 20 bases between. This CDR3 reads CASSLVSGSAEAFF. The CDR3 coding sequence is TGCGCCAGTTCATTGGTATCGGGGTCGGCTGAAGCTTTCTTT.

This clone was recorded a few times. V is TRBV7-9 and J is TRBJ2-2; weak D call: TRBD1 (6 bases). V was pared by 3 bases and J by 7 bases, with 15 bases between. The CDR3 is made up of 15 amino acids. Germline V gene lookup returns CDR1 SEHNR and CDR2 FQNEAQ (reference sequence). CDR3 nucleotide sequence: TGTGCCAGCAGCTTGGGGTGGACAGATGGCGGGGAGCTGTTTTTT. This encodes CASSLGWTDGGELFF.

There are many counts of this clone. The rearrangement uses TRBV28 and TRBJ2-4, with D tentatively TRBD1 (6 bases). There are 15 residues in the CDR3. The V gene lost 6 bases and the J gene lost 1 base, with 13 bases spanning the gap. Looked up from germline, CDR1 is MDHEN and CDR2 is SYDVKM. CDR3 residues: CASREQGLAKNIQYF. The CDR3 DNA is TGTGCCAGCAGAGAACAGGGCCTGGCCAAAAACATTCAGTACTTC.

This clone was observed a few times. This chain connects TRBV5-4 to TRBJ1-5; D perhaps matches TRBD1 (5 bases). The V gene lost 0 bases and the J gene lost 7 bases, with 8 bases spanning the gap. The CDR3 sequence is 13 residues long. Germline-derived CDR1 and CDR2 are SGHNT and YYREEE (reference sequence). The CDR3 DNA reads as TGTGCCAGCAGCTTGGACAGGTACCAGCCCCAGCATTTT. Translated: CASSLDRYQPQHF. Looking up the rest from reference TRBV5-4 and TRBJ1-5 gives the full variable domain: ETGVTQSPTHLIKTRGQQVTLRCSSQSGHNTVSWYQQALGQGPQFIFQYYREEENGRGNFPPRFSGLQFPNYSSELNVNALELDDSALYLCASSLDRYQPQHFGDGTRLSIL.

This clone was seen a few times. The V gene is TRBV4-2, the J gene TRBJ2-3; 9 bases map to TRBD2. J gave up 2 bases and V 1 base, and 7 bases lay outside the gene matches. Germline assignment: CDR1 LGHNA and CDR2 YNFKEQ. The CDR3 loop spans 17 amino acids. CDR3 region: CASSQVNSGGYTDTQYF. The CDR3 DNA follows: TGTGCCAGCAGCCAAGTTAATAGCGGGGGATACACAGATACGCAGTATTTT.

The CDR3 reads CSVLEGPYEQYF. CDR3 bases: TGCAGCGTTCTGGAGGGCCCCTACGAGCAGTACTTC. The chain carries TRBV29-1 and TRBJ2-7, with a weak D call TRBD2 (6 bases). Germline CDR1 reads SQVTM; CDR2 reads ANQGSEA. The CDR3 spans 12 residues. Trimming shortened V by 5 bases and J by 2 bases, and 10 bases separated the two germline ends.

The gene calls are TRBV7-2 and TRBJ2-7; 9 bases map to TRBD2. Germline CDR1 is SGHTA and CDR2 is FQGNSA. V shed 1 base, J shed 4 bases, and the junction held 14 bases outside the gene matches. This CDR3 contains 18 residues. This CDR3 is CASSLEGGRAVSIYEQYF. CDR3 coding DNA: TGTGCCAGCAGCTTAGAAGGCGGGAGGGCCGTTAGTATATACGAGCAGTACTTC.

A few counts support this clone. Other DNA sequences of this sample code for an identical CDR3. The chain is built from TRBV19 and TRBJ2-2, with unresolved D. CDR1 and CDR2 (germline): LNHDA, SQIVND (reference sequence). V lost 3 bases and J lost 7, with 6 bases in between. The CDR3 length is 12 residues. The CDR3 loop reads CASSILGGELFF. Written as DNA, the CDR3 is TGTGCCAGTAGTATCCTTGGCGGGGAGCTGTTTTTT.

The table lists this clone with a few counts. The gene calls are TRBV27 and TRBJ1-3; D may be TRBD1 (5 bases). Germline CDR1 is MNHEY and CDR2 is SMNVEV (reference sequence). The CDR3 totals 17 residues. Trimming took off 3 bases at V and 1 base at J, with 16 bases between the two ends. The DNA for the CDR3 is TGTGCCAGCAGTTTGCGGGACCCTCGATGGTCTGGAAACACCATATATTTT. Amino acid sequence: CASSLRDPRWSGNTIYF.

This clone appeared many times. This CDR3 is also generated by other DNA sequences in the sample. The chain links TRBV7-9 to TRBJ1-4; D might be TRBD1 (5 bases). CDR3 length: 14 residues. CDR1 is SEHNR, CDR2 FQNEAQ, per germline (reference sequence). With 2 bases removed from V and 8 bases from J, the gap between germline ends came to 12 bases. The CDR3 DNA is TGTGCCAGCAGCTTACAGGGATCAGGGGAAAAACTGTTTTTT. Translated: CASSLQGSGEKLFF.

The chain uses TRBV6-4 and TRBJ2-1; TRBD2 is a possible D gene (6 bases). Germline V CDR1 and CDR2: MRHNA, SNTAGT. V was pared by 0 bases and J by 6 bases, with 21 bases between. The CDR3 has 18 residues. The CDR3 DNA reads TGTGCCAGCAGTGACTCTTGGGACTTCCGTACAGAGATCAATGAGCAGTTCTTC. This encodes CASSDSWDFRTEINEQFF.